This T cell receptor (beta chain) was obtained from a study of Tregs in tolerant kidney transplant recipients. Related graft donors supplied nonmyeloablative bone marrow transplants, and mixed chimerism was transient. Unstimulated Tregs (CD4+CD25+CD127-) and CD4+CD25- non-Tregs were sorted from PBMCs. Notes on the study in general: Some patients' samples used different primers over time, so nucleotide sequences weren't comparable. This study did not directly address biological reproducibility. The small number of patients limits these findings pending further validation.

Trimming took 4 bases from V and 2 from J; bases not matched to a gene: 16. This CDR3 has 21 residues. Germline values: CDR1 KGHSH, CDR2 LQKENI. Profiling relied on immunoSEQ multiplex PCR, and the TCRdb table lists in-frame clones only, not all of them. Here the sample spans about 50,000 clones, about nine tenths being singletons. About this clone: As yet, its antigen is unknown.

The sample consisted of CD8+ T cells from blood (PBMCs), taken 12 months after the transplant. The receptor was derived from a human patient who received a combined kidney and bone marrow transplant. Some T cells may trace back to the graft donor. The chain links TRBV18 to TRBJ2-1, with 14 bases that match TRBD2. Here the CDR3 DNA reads TGTGCCAGCTCACTACAGGGCTCCGGGACTAGCGGGAGAATCCCCTACAATGAGCAGTTCTTC. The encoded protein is CASSLQGSGTSGRIPYNEQFF.